The rows below give T cell receptor beta chains drawn from one sample of a study of T-cell reconstitution after alpha-beta-depleted transplantation in children. Using its own MiXCR run on the PCR reads, TCRdb lists one record per CDR3 protein. The data contain over 400,000 distinct CDR3 sequences, approximately 42% of them singletons. The specimen comprised PBMCs, sampled before TCRalphabeta/CD19-depleted stem cell transplant. The receptors here all came from a girl aged 2 to 10 with aplastic anemia, due to receive a stem cell transplant. Both conserved end residues are part of each CDR3. A D gene is named only where the DNA matches it firmly. Rows may omit the clone size; those that give it use once, few, many or a size class.

D,J,V,size,CDR3,DNA
TRBD2,TRBJ2-3,TRBV4-1,-,CASSQDLPGGPDTQYF,TGCGCCAGCAGCCAAGATCTTCCGGGGGGGCCAGATACGCAGTATTTT
TRBD2,TRBJ2-7,TRBV20-1,-,CSATTSVERPSYEQYF,TGCAGTGCTACTACTAGCGTTGAGCGTCCCTCCTACGAGCAGTACTTC
TRBD2,TRBJ2-5,TRBV5-1,few,CASSPSSGRSQETQYF,TGCGCCAGCAGCCCATCTAGCGGGAGGTCCCAAGAGACCCAGTACTTC
-,TRBJ1-1,TRBV29-1,-,CSVEVMTSLGTEAFF,TGCAGCGTTGAAGTGATGACGTCCTTAGGCACTGAAGCTTTCTTT
-,TRBJ1-1,TRBV20-1,many,CSARDVAGPTEAFF,TGCAGTGCTAGAGATGTCGCAGGGCCAACTGAAGCTTTCTTT
-,TRBJ2-7,TRBV5-1,many,CASSLVGDEQYF,TGTGCCAGCAGCTTGGTGGGCGACGAGCAGTACTTC
TRBD1,TRBJ2-1,TRBV27,-,CASSLLTGTGGNNEQFF,TGTGCCAGCAGTTTATTAACCGGGACAGGGGGAAACAATGAGCAGTTCTTC
-,TRBJ1-6,TRBV20-1,many,CSASPTGPDNSPLHF,TGCAGTGCTAGCCCAACAGGGCCTGATAATTCACCCCTCCACTTT
-,TRBJ2-3,TRBV20-1,many,CSATMPGLTDTQYF,TGCAGTGCAACGATGCCGGGCCTCACAGATACGCAGTATTTT
TRBD1,TRBJ1-6,TRBV14,few,CASSLRGQGYSPLHF,TGTGCCAGCAGCCTTCGGGGACAGGGTTATTCACCCCTCCACTTT
TRBD1,TRBJ2-7,TRBV7-9,many,CASSLARDRGYEQYF,TGTGCCAGCAGCTTAGCCCGGGACAGAGGGTACGAGCAGTACTTC
TRBD1,TRBJ1-1,TRBV20-1,-,CSAPDRVSRTEAFF,TGCAGTGCCCCGGACAGGGTTTCGCGGACTGAAGCTTTCTTT
-,TRBJ2-1,TRBV20-1,many,CSASDHRGINEQFF,TGCAGTGCTTCCGACCACCGCGGGATCAATGAGCAGTTCTTC
-,TRBJ1-5,TRBV7-2,-,CASSRLPREANQPQHF,TGTGCCAGCAGCCGCCTCCCCAGAGAAGCCAATCAGCCCCAGCATTTT
-,TRBJ2-2,TRBV20-1,once,CSARVRSGTGELFF,TGCAGTGCTAGAGTCCGGTCGGGCACCGGGGAGCTGTTTTTT
-,TRBJ1-5,TRBV6-6,many,CASSWSGNQPQHF,TGTGCCAGCAGTTGGTCAGGCAATCAGCCCCAGCATTTT
-,TRBJ2-1,TRBV5-1,many,CASSPQGGYNEQFF,TGCGCCAGCAGCCCCCAGGGGGGTTACAATGAGCAGTTCTTC